This TCR beta chain was observed in a study of shared clonotypes between healthy human individuals. Donors comprised healthy HIV-negative adults lacking recent acute infections or vaccinations. Into CD45RA+ naive and CD45RA-negative memory subsets, the CD4+ cells were split. The CDR3 loop spans 12 amino acids. In germline, CDR1 is SGHTA, CDR2 FQGNSA. V shed 5 bases and J 7 bases; nucleotides not matched to a gene: 3. General study points: Relative to memory subsets, naive subsets generally showed larger estimated richness.

Assay execution took place at the deep level. Sequencing used immunoSEQ multiplex PCR; TCRdb keeps in-frame clones, though not all of them. The table records about 1.5 million clones, 95% to 99% of them present only once. This clone was observed a single time. Its specificity is unknown. The sequence was obtained from a man younger than 45 in good health. What was sequenced was naive CD4+ T cells sorted from blood. The subset: CD45RA+ positively selected. The chain combines TRBV7-2 with TRBJ1-1, with TRBD1 matching 8 bases. This CDR3 reads CASSLGQGEAFF. The CDR3 nucleotides are TGTGCCAGCAGCCTAGGACAGGGTGAAGCTTTCTTT. Looking up the rest from reference TRBV7-2 and TRBJ1-1 gives the full variable domain: GAGVSQSPSNKVTEKGKDVELRCDPISGHTALYWYRQSLGQGLEFLIYFQGNSAPDKSGLPSDRFSAERTGGSVSTLTIQRTQQEDSAVYLCASSLGQGEAFFGQGTRLTVV.